The sequence of this T cell receptor (beta chain) was determined in a study of T cells in narcolepsy. CDR1 and CDR2 from the germline V gene are MDHEN and SYDVKM. The CDR3 length is 16 residues. The V segment lost 6 bases and the J segment 1 base; nucleotides outside the gene matches: 10. Generated by immunoSEQ multiplex PCR, the TCRdb table keeps only in-frame clones and is missing some. The sample shows tens of thousands of clones, about 83% of them seen only once. There are a few counts of this clone. V is TRBV28 and J is TRBJ2-7; 9 bases line up with TRBD2. The receptor was isolated from a human donor with narcolepsy. Sequencing input: CD45RA- memory CD4+ T cells from PBMCs. CDR3 coding DNA: TGTGCCAGCAGCCCCCCCCTAGCGGGGAATTCCTACGAGCAGTACTTC. Amino acids: CASSPPLAGNSYEQYF.